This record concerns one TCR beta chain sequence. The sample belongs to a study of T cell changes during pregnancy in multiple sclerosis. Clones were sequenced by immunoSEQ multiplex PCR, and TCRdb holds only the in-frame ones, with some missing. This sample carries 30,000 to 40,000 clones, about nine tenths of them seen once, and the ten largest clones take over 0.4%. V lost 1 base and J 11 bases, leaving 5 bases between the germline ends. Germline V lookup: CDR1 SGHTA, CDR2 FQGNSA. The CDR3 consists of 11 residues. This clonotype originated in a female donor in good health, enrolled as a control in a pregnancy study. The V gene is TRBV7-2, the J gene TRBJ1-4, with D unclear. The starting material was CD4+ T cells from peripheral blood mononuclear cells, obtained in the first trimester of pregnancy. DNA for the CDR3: TGTGCCAGCAGCTTAGGGCGGAAACTGTTTTTT. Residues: CASSLGRKLFF.